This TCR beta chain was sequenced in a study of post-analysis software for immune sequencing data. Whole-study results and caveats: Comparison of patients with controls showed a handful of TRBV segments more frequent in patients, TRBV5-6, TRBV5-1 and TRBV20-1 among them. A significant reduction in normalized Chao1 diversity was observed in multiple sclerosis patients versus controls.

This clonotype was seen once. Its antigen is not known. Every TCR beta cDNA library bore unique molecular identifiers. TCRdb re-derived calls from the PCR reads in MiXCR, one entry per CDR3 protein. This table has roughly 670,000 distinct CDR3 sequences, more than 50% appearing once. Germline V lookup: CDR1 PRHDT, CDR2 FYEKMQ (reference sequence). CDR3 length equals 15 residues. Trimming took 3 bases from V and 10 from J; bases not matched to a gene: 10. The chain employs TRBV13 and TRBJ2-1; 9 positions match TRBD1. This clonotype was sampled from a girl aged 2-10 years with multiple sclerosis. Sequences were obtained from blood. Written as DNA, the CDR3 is TGTGCCAGCAGCTTCCGGGACAGGGCCCTGAGGGAGCAGTTCTTC. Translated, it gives CASSFRDRALREQFF.